This is a list of T cell receptor beta chains from one sample in a study of cytomegalovirus exposure and HLA in healthy donors. Produced via immunoSEQ multiplex PCR; TCRdb's table is partial and in-frame only. The table includes some 110,000 clones, 65% to 75% detected once. What was sequenced was PBMCs. These receptor sequences come from a man aged 25-45 years in good health and CMV-seropositive. CDR3s include the opening cysteine and the closing phenylalanine or tryptophan. A D gene is named only where the DNA matches it firmly. A clone size is listed for some rows: how often the clone was seen (once, few, many), or a class if it is expanded.

size	D	V	J	DNA	CDR3
NA	NA	TRBV9	TRBJ2-1	TGTGCCAGCAGCCCCGGGACTTCTTACAATGAGCAGTTCTTC	CASSPGTSYNEQFF
NA	NA	TRBV7-3	TRBJ2-3	TGTGCCAGCAGCTTAACCGGGACAGATACGCAGTATTTT	CASSLTGTDTQYF
NA	TRBD1	TRBV9	TRBJ2-7	TGTGCCAGCAGCGTAGGAGGGGGCCTCACCTACGAGCAGTACTTC	CASSVGGGLTYEQYF
NA	TRBD1	TRBV6-6	TRBJ2-7	TGTGCCAGCAGTTACGGGGACAGCTACGAGCAGTACTTC	CASSYGDSYEQYF
NA	TRBD1	TRBV10-2	TRBJ2-5	TGCGCCAGCGTCCGGGACAGGCAAGAGACCCAGTACTTC	CASVRDRQETQYF
few	NA	TRBV19	TRBJ1-2	TGTGCCAGTAGTATCTCCCCCCCGGCAGGGGCCCCCGGTGGCTACCCCTTC	CASSISPPAGAPGGYPF
NA	NA	TRBV28	TRBJ1-2	TGTGCCAGCAGTTTACTCCTGGGTATGTCGGGTCGGCCCCAGTCTGACTATGGCTACACCTTC	CASSLLLGMSGRPQSDYGYTF
once	TRBD1	TRBV27	TRBJ1-2	TGTGCCAGCGCGGGGGGGGACAGGGGACTCTATGGCTACACCTTC	CASAGGDRGLYGYTF
NA	NA	TRBV9	TRBJ2-1	TGTGCCAGCAGCGTAACGGGAAATGAGCAGTTCTTC	CASSVTGNEQFF
few	TRBD2	TRBV5-6	TRBJ2-3	TGTGCCAGCAGCCGACCTAGCGGGGGTGGCACAGATACGCAGTATTTT	CASSRPSGGGTDTQYF
few	NA	TRBV10-1	TRBJ2-2	TGCGCCAGCAGTGGAGGAAAGAGGGAGCTGTTTTTT	CASSGGKRELFF
NA	TRBD1	TRBV7-9	TRBJ2-7	TGTGCCAGCAGCAAAAGACAGGGGATAGACTCCTACGAGCAGTACTTC	CASSKRQGIDSYEQYF
NA	TRBD2	TRBV14	TRBJ2-5	TGTGCCAGCAGCCGACTAGCGGGGGGCAGAGAGACCCAGTACTTC	CASSRLAGGRETQYF
NA	TRBD1	TRBV5-6	TRBJ2-3	TGTGCCAGCAGCCTAGGACAGGGTTACACGTCTACGCAGTATTTT	CASSLGQGYTSTQYF
NA	NA	TRBV7-8	TRBJ1-2	TGTGCCAGCAGCTTAGACAGGGAGAACTATGGCTACACCTTC	CASSLDRENYGYTF
medium-sized	NA	TRBV4-1	TRBJ2-7	TGCGCCAGCAGCCAAGAAATGGGGCGGACCTACGAGCAGTACTTC	CASSQEMGRTYEQYF
once	TRBD1	TRBV27	TRBJ1-2	TGTGCCAGCAGTTACCTTAGGGACAGGGGCGGCTACACCTTC	CASSYLRDRGGYTF
NA	TRBD1	TRBV6-4	TRBJ1-2	TGTGCCAGCAGCCCATCCGGGACAGGGGAAGTCGGCTACACCTTC	CASSPSGTGEVGYTF
NA	TRBD1	TRBV28	TRBJ1-2	TGTGCCATCCCGAAACGGACCGGGACAGGGGGCGCGTCGGGTGGCTACACCTTC	CAIPKRTGTGGASGGYTF
NA	NA	TRBV5-8	TRBJ1-1	TGTGCCAGCAGCTTTTCAGGATTCGAAGCTTTCTTT	CASSFSGFEAFF
NA	TRBD1	TRBV18	TRBJ2-1	TGTGCCAGCTCAATGGGACAGGGGGCCGGCAATGAGCAGTTCTTC	CASSMGQGAGNEQFF
NA	NA	TRBV6-1	TRBJ1-1	TGTGCCAGCAGTCCAAGAGGCGACACTGAAGCTTTCTTT	CASSPRGDTEAFF
NA	NA	TRBV7-9	TRBJ2-1	TGTGCCAGCAGCTTTCAGGGTTACAATGAGCAGTTCTTC	CASSFQGYNEQFF
once	NA	TRBV7-9	TRBJ2-3	TGTGCCAGCAGCTTCAGGGAGGTGGCCACAGATACGCAGTATTTT	CASSFREVATDTQYF
NA	NA	TRBV28	TRBJ2-2	TGTGCCAGCAGTTTACCGAGAAGGGGGTTGGGAGCCGGGGAGCTGTTTTTT	CASSLPRRGLGAGELFF
NA	NA	TRBV15	TRBJ2-7	TGTGCCACCAGCAGAGGGCCGGGGACCTACGAGCAGTACTTC	CATSRGPGTYEQYF
few	TRBD1	TRBV5-4	TRBJ1-1	TGTGCCAGCAACCTTGGGGCAGGGGGCTTGGGCACTGAAGCTTTCTTT	CASNLGAGGLGTEAFF
NA	TRBD1	TRBV5-1	TRBJ1-6	TGCGCCAGCAGCTTACACCGGGACAGGGATTATAATTCACCCCTCCACTTT	CASSLHRDRDYNSPLHF
few	TRBD2	TRBV29-1	TRBJ2-5	TGCAGCGTTGGCGGGACTAGTTTGGAGACCCAGTACTTC	CSVGGTSLETQYF
NA	TRBD2	TRBV5-1	TRBJ2-5	TGCGCCAGCAGTCCCGGCGCTAGCGGGGGGGCCGATGAGACCCAGTACTTC	CASSPGASGGADETQYF
NA	TRBD2	TRBV5-6	TRBJ2-7	TGTGCCAGCACCCTACTAGCGGGATCCGAGCAGTACTTC	CASTLLAGSEQYF
NA	NA	TRBV2	TRBJ1-1	TGTGCCAGCAGTGAACTTGGACACGAAGCTTTCTTT	CASSELGHEAFF
few	NA	TRBV7-9	TRBJ2-5	TGTGCCAGCAGCTCGGGTTCCGGGACCCAGTACTTC	CASSSGSGTQYF
NA	NA	TRBV6-5	TRBJ2-1	TGTGCCAGCAGTTACGTGGGGGCGGCCAATGAGCAGTTCTTC	CASSYVGAANEQFF
NA	NA	TRBV28	TRBJ1-2	TGTGCCAGCAGTTTGCCGGACTATGGCTACCCCTTC	CASSLPDYGYPF
NA	TRBD1	TRBV7-2	TRBJ1-3	TGTGCCAGCAGCTTAGGGAAGGACAGGGTGGCGGGAAACACCATATATTTT	CASSLGKDRVAGNTIYF
NA	TRBD1	TRBV28	TRBJ2-3	TGTGCCAGCAGTTTATTATACCCCGGACAGGGTATAGATACGCAGTATTTT	CASSLLYPGQGIDTQYF
NA	TRBD1	TRBV5-4	TRBJ1-1	TGTGCCAGCAGGACCGGGACAGGGGAGTCATCGCGTCTCTTT	CASRTGTGESSRLF
few	NA	TRBV13	TRBJ1-3	TGTGCCAGCAGCTTACGCACTCTGGGAAACACCATATATTTT	CASSLRTLGNTIYF
NA	TRBD1	TRBV5-6	TRBJ1-5	TGTGCCAGCAGCTCCCGGGACAGGGAGAATCAGCCCCAGCATTTT	CASSSRDRENQPQHF
few	TRBD1	TRBV4-3	TRBJ1-1	TGCGCCAGCAGCCACACCGGGACAGCCACTGAAGCTTTCTTT	CASSHTGTATEAFF
once	NA	TRBV5-1	TRBJ1-3	TGCGCCAGCAGCGGGCACCCAAACACCATATATTTT	CASSGHPNTIYF
NA	TRBD1	TRBV11-3	TRBJ2-3	TGTGCCAGCTCTTCAGGGGGCATGTATACGCAGTATTTT	CASSSGGMYTQYF